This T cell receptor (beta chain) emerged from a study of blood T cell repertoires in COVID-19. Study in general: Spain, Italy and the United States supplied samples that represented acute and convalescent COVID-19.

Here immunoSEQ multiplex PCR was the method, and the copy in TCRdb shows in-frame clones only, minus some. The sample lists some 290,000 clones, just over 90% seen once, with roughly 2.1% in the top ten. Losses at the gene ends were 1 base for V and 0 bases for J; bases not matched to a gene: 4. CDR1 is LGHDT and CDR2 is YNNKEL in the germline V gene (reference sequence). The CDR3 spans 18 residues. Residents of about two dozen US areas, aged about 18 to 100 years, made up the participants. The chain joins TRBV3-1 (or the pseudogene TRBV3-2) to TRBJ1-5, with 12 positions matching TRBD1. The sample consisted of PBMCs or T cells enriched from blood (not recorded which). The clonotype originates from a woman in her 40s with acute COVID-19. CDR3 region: CASSQGDRGPNSNQPQHF. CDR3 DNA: TGTGCCAGCAGCCAAGGGGACAGGGGGCCCAATAGCAATCAGCCCCAGCATTTT.